This T cell receptor (beta chain) was captured by sequencing in a study of immune characteristics of hereditary and idiopathic chronic pancreatitis. General study points: Gene families like TRBV10, TRBV19, TRBV23 and TRBV5 were used differently between subtypes. Chronic pancreatitis severity scores rose with numbers of productive TCR rearrangements. Because tissue was from TPIAT only, disease duration differences may confound results.

Germline trimming cut 4 bases from V and 5 bases from J; bases unmatched to any gene: 4. Germline CDR1 reads SGHRS; CDR2 reads YFSETQ. CDR3 size: 14 residues. As concerns this clone: The antigen is undetermined.

Sequencing used immunoSEQ multiplex PCR; TCRdb keeps in-frame clones, though not all of them. The data contain about 6,000 clones, approximately 70% of them seen just once; the ten biggest clones take up approximately 7.4%. Total pancreatectomy with islet autotransplantation was the source of the chronic pancreatitis pancreas tissue. TCR beta sequencing used genomic DNA from unsorted bulk pancreas tissue. The receptor's source is a human donor with chronic pancreatitis. The rearrangement links TRBV5-1 to TRBJ1-1; 11 bases line up with TRBD1. Sequenced sample: pancreas tissue with hereditary chronic pancreatitis. In nucleotides, the CDR3 is TGCGCCAGCAGCCCCGGGACAGGGGGGACTGAAGCTTTCTTT. This translates into CASSPGTGGTEAFF.